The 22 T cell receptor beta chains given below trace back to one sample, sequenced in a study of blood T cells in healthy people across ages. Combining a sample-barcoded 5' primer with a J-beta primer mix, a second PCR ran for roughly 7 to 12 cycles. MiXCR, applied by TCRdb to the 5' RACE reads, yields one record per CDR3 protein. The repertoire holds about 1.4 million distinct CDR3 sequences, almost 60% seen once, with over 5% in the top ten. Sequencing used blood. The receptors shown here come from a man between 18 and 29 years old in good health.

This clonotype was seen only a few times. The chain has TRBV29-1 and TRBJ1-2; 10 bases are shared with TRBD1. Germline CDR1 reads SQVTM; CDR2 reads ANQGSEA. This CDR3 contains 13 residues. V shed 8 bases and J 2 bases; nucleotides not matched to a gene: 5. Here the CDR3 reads CSTSDRGNYGYTF. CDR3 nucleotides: TGCAGCACCTCGGACAGGGGGAACTATGGCTACACCTTC.

CDR3 sequence reads: CASSGQTTGANVLTF. CDR3 sequence (DNA): TGTGCCAGCAGCGGTCAGACCACTGGGGCCAACGTCCTGACTTTC. The chain has TRBV6-6 and TRBJ2-6; no clear D. The germline gives CDR1 MNHNY, CDR2 SVGAGI (reference sequence). The CDR3 spans 15 residues. V was trimmed by 6 bases and J by 2 bases, leaving 11 bases between them.

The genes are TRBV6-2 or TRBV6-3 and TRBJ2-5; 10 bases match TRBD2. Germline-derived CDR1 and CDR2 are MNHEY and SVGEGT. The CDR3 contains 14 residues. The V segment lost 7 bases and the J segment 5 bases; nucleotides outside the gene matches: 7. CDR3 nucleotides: TGTGCCAGCATTGAACTAGCGGGACAGGAGACCCAGTACTTC. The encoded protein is CASIELAGQETQYF.

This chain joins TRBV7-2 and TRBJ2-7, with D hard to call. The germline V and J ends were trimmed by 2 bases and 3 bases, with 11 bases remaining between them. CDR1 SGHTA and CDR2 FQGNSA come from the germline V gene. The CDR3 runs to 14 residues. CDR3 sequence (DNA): TGTGCCAGCAGCTTACAGAGGATCGACTACGAGCAGTACTTC. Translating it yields CASSLQRIDYEQYF.

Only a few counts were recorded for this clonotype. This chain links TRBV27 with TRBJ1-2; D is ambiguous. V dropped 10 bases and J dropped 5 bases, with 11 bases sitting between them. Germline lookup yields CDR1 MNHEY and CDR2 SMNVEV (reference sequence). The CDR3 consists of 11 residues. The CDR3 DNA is TGTGCCACCCAAGCCGAGTATGGCTACACCTTC. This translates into CATQAEYGYTF.

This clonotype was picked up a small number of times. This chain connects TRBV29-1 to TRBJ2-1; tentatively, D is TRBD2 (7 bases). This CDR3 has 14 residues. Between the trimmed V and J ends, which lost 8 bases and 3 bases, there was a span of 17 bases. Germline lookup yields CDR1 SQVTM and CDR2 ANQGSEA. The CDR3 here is CSTGGRGIYNEQFF. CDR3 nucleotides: TGCAGCACTGGGGGGAGGGGGATCTACAATGAGCAGTTCTTC.

The DNA of the CDR3 is TGCGCCAGCAAACAGGATCCAGGGGTCCCTAACTATGGCTACACCTTC. It yields the protein CASKQDPGVPNYGYTF. V is TRBV5-1 and J is TRBJ1-2; tentative D call: TRBD1 (6 bases). This CDR3 is built from 16 residues. Germline V gives CDR1 SGHRS, CDR2 YFSETQ. The V end lost 6 bases, the J end lost 0 bases, and 18 bases lay between the germline ends.

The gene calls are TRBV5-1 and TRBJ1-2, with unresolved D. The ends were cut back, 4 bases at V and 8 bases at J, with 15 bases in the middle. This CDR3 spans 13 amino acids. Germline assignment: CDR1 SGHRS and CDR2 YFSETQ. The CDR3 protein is CASSPTQDEGYTF. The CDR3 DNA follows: TGCGCCAGCAGCCCGACACAAGACGAGGGCTACACCTTC.

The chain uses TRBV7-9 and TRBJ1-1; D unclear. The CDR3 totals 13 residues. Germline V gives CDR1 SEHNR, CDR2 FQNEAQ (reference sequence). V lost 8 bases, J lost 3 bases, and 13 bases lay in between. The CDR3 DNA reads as TGTGCCAGCTCGGATAACCCCTACACTGAAGCTTTCTTT. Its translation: CASSDNPYTEAFF.

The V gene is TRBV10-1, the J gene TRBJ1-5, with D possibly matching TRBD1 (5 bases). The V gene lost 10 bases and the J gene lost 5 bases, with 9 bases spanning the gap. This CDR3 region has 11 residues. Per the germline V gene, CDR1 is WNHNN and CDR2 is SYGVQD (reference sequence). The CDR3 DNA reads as TGCGCCACCGGGGGGGATCAGCCCCAGCATTTT. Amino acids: CATGGDQPQHF.

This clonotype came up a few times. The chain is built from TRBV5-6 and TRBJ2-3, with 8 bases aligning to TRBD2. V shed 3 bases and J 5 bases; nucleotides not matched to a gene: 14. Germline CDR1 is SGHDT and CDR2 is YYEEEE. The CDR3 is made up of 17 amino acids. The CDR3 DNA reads TGTGCCAGCAGCTGGTTGATTACGGGGGGGCAAGTAGATACGCAGTATTTT. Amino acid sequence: CASSWLITGGQVDTQYF.

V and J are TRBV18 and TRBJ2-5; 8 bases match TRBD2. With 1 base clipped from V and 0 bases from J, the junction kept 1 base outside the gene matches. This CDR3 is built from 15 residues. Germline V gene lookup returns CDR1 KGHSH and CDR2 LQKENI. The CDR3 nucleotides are TGTGCCAGCTCACCACAGCGGGGGTACCAAGAGACCCAGTACTTC. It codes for CASSPQRGYQETQYF.

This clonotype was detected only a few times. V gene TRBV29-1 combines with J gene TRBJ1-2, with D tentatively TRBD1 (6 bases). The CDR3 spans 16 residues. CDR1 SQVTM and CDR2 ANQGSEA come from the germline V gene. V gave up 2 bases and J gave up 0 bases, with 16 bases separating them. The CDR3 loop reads CSVENRALLPNYGYTF. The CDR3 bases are TGCAGCGTTGAAAACAGGGCTCTCCTTCCTAACTATGGCTACACCTTC.

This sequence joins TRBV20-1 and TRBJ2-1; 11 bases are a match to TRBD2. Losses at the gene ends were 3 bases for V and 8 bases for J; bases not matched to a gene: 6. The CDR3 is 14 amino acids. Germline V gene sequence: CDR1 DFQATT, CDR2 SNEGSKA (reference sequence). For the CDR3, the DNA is TGCAGTGCTAGTCTAGCGGGGGGAGGGGATGAGCAGTTCTTC. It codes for CSASLAGGGDEQFF.

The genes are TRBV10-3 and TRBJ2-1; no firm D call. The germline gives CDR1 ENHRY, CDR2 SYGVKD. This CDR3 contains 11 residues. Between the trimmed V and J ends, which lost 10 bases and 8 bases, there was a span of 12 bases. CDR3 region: CATKRGDEQFF. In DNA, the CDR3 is TGTGCCACAAAAAGAGGCGATGAGCAGTTCTTC.

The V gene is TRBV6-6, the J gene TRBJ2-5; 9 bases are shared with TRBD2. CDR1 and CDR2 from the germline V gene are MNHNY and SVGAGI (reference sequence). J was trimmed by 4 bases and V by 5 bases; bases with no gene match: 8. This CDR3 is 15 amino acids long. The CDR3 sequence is CASSDPAGGGETQYF. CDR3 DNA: TGTGCCAGCAGTGACCCAGCGGGAGGCGGAGAGACCCAGTACTTC.

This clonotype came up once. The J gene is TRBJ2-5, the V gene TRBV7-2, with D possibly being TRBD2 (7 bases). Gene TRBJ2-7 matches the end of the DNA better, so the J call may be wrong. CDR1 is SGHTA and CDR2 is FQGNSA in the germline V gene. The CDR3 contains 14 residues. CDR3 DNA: TGTGCCAGCAGCTGGGAGGGGGGACCCGCCGAGCAGTACTTC. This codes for CASSWEGGPAEQYF.

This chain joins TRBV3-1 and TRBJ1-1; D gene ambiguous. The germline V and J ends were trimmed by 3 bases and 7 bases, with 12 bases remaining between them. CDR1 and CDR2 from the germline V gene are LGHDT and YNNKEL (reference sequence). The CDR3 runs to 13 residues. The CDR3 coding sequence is TGTGCCAGCAGCCACGATGGGTCAAGTGAAGCTTTCTTT. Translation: CASSHDGSSEAFF. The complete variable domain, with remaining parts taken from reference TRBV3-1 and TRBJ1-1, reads DTAVSQTPKYLVTQMGNDKSIKCEQNLGHDTMYWYKQDSKKFLKIMFSYNNKELIINETVPNRFSPKSPDKAHLNLHINSLELGDSAVYFCASSHDGSSEAFFGQGTRLTVV.

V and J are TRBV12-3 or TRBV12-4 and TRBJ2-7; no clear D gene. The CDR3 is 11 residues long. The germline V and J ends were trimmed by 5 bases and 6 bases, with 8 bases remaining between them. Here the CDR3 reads CASSLHGEQYF. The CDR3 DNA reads TGTGCCAGCAGTCTTCATGGCGAGCAGTACTTC.

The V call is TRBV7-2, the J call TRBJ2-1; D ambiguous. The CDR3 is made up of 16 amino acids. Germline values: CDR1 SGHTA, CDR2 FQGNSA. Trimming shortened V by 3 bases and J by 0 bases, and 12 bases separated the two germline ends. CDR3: CASSFQSSSSYNEQFF. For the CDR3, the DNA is TGTGCCAGCAGCTTCCAGTCCTCGAGCTCCTACAATGAGCAGTTCTTC.

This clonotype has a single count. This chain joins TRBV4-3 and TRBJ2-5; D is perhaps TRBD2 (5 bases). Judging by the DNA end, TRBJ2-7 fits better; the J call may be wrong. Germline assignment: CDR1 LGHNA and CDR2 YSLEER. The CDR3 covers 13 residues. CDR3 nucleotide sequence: TGCGCCAGCAGCCTCAGAGAGGGCCACGAGCAGTACTTC. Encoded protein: CASSLREGHEQYF.

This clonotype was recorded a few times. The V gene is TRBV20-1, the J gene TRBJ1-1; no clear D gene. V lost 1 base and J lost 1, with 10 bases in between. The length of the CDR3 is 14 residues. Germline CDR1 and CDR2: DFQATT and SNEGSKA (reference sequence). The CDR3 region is CSARVLGSNTEAFF. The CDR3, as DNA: TGCAGTGCTAGAGTCCTTGGGTCGAACACTGAAGCTTTCTTT.